These 15 T cell receptor beta chains were all obtained from the same sample, sequenced in a study of cytomegalovirus exposure and HLA in healthy donors. Primers for the PCR totalled 60 Vbeta and 13 Jbeta. The protocol was immunoSEQ multiplex PCR, while the TCRdb copy is restricted to in-frame clones and leaves out a portion. The sample records about 160,000 clones, around 75% being singletons. Sequenced input: PBMCs. The receptors were gathered from a man aged 18 to 29 in good health and CMV-seropositive.

The chain joins TRBV5-4 to TRBJ1-1, with a possible D match to TRBD1 (5 bases). Germline CDR1 is SGHNT and CDR2 is YYREEE (reference sequence). V was cut by 3 bases and J by 6 bases, with 12 bases left in between. CDR3 length: 13 amino acids. CDR3 nucleotide sequence: TGTGCCAGCAGCTACAACCGGGGGGCTGAAGCTTTCTTT. This sequence encodes CASSYNRGAEAFF.

This chain joins TRBV19 and TRBJ2-7; TRBD1 is a possible D gene (5 bases). Between the trimmed V and J ends, which lost 1 base and 2 bases, there was a span of 9 bases. The CDR3 covers 14 residues. CDR1 LNHDA and CDR2 SQIVND come from the germline V gene (reference sequence). The CDR3 DNA reads as TGTGCCAGTAGTATAGTCAGGGCCCCCTACGAGCAGTACGTC. Encoded protein: CASSIVRAPYEQYV.

This chain connects TRBV25-1 to TRBJ1-1; TRBD1 aligns across 8 bases. Per the germline V gene, CDR1 is MGHDK and CDR2 is SYGVNS. The CDR3 is made up of 13 amino acids. Trimming cost V 9 bases and J 0 bases; bases outside gene matches: 3. The CDR3 region has the DNA TGTGCCAGTTGGGACAGGCTGAACACTGAAGCTTTCTTT. Translation: CASWDRLNTEAFF.

This chain connects TRBV6-1 to TRBJ1-5; D may be TRBD1 (5 bases). V was cut by 4 bases and J by 6 bases, with 13 bases left in between. The CDR3 runs to 14 residues. Germline CDR1 reads MNHNS; CDR2 reads SASEGT. CDR3 residues: CASSADSNRQPQHF. The CDR3 coding sequence is TGTGCCAGCAGTGCAGACAGCAATCGTCAGCCCCAGCATTTT.

The chain recombines TRBV15 with TRBJ1-4; tentative D call: TRBD1 (5 bases). CDR1 is LNHNV and CDR2 is YYDKDF in the germline V gene (reference sequence). Trimming shortened V by 6 bases and J by 8 bases, and 19 bases separated the two germline ends. The CDR3 loop spans 15 amino acids. The CDR3 nucleotides are TGTGCCACCAGTAAGGTTCCAGGGCGGGAAGAAAAACTGTTTTTT. Protein product: CATSKVPGREEKLFF. The full variable domain, with the rest looked up from reference TRBV15 and TRBJ1-4, is DAMVIQNPRYQVTQFGKPVTLSCSQTLNHNVMYWYQQKSSQAPKLLFHYYDKDFNNEADTPDNFQSRRPNTSFCFLDIRSPGLGDTAMYLCATSKVPGREEKLFFGSGTQLSVL.

The genes are TRBV10-3 and TRBJ1-1; D is perhaps TRBD1 (5 bases). Trimming cost V 4 bases and J 6 bases, with 15 bases left between them. CDR1 ENHRY and CDR2 SYGVKD come from the germline V gene. The CDR3 length is 14 residues. This CDR3 is CAISGMGRAPEAFF. CDR3 nucleotides: TGTGCCATCAGTGGGATGGGCAGGGCCCCTGAAGCTTTCTTT.

This clone has a single count. This chain links TRBV6-1 with TRBJ2-3; D remains unclear. Germline CDR1 MNHNS, CDR2 SASEGT. V was pared by 6 bases and J by 1 base, with 14 bases between. There are 15 residues in the CDR3. DNA of the CDR3: TGTGCCAGCAGCCACCGGTTACAGCGCACAGATACGCAGTATTTT. Protein product: CASSHRLQRTDTQYF.

The CDR3 coding sequence is TGTGCCAGCAGCTTGGGACAGGGTGGCGGCTACACCTTC. This encodes CASSLGQGGGYTF. The V and J genes are TRBV5-6 and TRBJ1-2; TRBD1 agrees at 7 bases. Germline V gives CDR1 SGHDT, CDR2 YYEEEE. This CDR3 is built from 13 residues. Germline trimming cut 0 bases from V and 8 bases from J; bases unmatched to any gene: 4.

For the CDR3, the DNA is TGTGCCAGCAGCGACACAGGGGGACTGGGCACCGGGGAGCTGTTTTTT. Translation gives CASSDTGGLGTGELFF. The chain joins TRBV25-1 to TRBJ2-2; 8 bases line up with TRBD1. Germline V gene lookup returns CDR1 MGHDK and CDR2 SYGVNS. V dropped 6 bases and J dropped 4; count of bases not matched to a gene: 10. The CDR3 runs to 16 residues.

The chain is built from TRBV28 and TRBJ1-4, with D possibly being TRBD1 (5 bases). The CDR3 contains 16 residues. V was trimmed by 3 bases and J by 10 bases, leaving 21 bases between them. Per germline, CDR1 MDHEN and CDR2 SYDVKM. The CDR3, as DNA: TGTGCCAGCAGTTTTTCCACACGCGCAGGGTCTGGAAAACTGTTTTTT. Encoded protein: CASSFSTRAGSGKLFF.

This chain uses TRBV2 with TRBJ1-4, with D unclear. Between the trimmed V and J ends, which lost 2 bases and 6 bases, there was a span of 13 bases. Looked up from germline, CDR1 is SNHLY and CDR2 is FYNNEI. There are 15 residues in the CDR3. In DNA, the CDR3 is TGTGCCAGCAGTGAATCGGGGTTGGGAGATGAAAAACTGTTTTTT. Translated, it gives CASSESGLGDEKLFF.

The J gene is TRBJ2-6, the V gene TRBV7-9, with 8 positions matching TRBD1. The CDR3 has 15 residues. V trimming: 8 bases; J trimming: 2 bases; junction bases outside the gene matches: 5. CDR1 SEHNR and CDR2 FQNEAQ come from the germline V gene (reference sequence). The CDR3 nucleotides read TGTGCCAGCGGGACGACAGGGGCTGGGGCCAACGTCCTGACTTTC. Translating gives CASGTTGAGANVLTF.

This chain uses TRBV28 with TRBJ2-7; 12 bases match TRBD2. Germline V gene lookup returns CDR1 MDHEN and CDR2 SYDVKM. The CDR3 contains 16 residues. The junction had 6 bases not matched to a gene; V was cut back by 6 bases and J by 0 bases. Written as DNA, the CDR3 is TGTGCCAGCAGAGCGACTAGCGGGGGTAGCTCCTACGAGCAGTACGTC. It translates to CASRATSGGSSYEQYV.

The chain couples TRBV9 to TRBJ1-1; a weak D match, TRBD1 (6 bases). The CDR3 spans 15 residues. CDR1 and CDR2 from the germline V gene are SGDLS and YYNGEE. Trimming left V 4 bases short and J 1 base short, with 14 bases between. CDR3 sequence reads: CASSLGGGPNTEAFF. The CDR3, as DNA: TGTGCCAGCAGCCTAGGGGGGGGACCGAACACTGAAGCTTTCTTT.

This chain uses TRBV19 with TRBJ2-7; a possible D gene is TRBD1 (6 bases). CDR1 and CDR2 from the germline V gene are LNHDA and SQIVND (reference sequence). The length of the CDR3 is 14 residues. The germline V and J ends were trimmed by 3 bases and 2 bases, with 11 bases remaining between them. CDR3 nucleotide sequence: TGTGCCAGTAGTATCAGGGCAGGGGCCTACGAGCAGTACGTC. Protein: CASSIRAGAYEQYV.